This TCR beta chain derives from a study of blood T cell repertoires in COVID-19. Study at large: COVID-19 samples, acute and convalescent, were from the United States, Italy and Spain. Sample material is recorded as cDNA or gDNA derived from T cells, B-cell-depleted T cells, or PBMCs.

CDR1 and CDR2 (germline): MDHEN, SYDVKM. The ends lost 6 bases at V and 0 bases at J; junction bases unmatched: 15. The CDR3 is 20 residues long. In the original processing: Using reference gene primer amplification, nucleated cell counts were estimated. Repertoires were generated with immunoSEQ multiplex PCR, while TCRdb's copy carries only in-frame clones and drops some. V, J and clone size were drawn from that table, and D and trimming were deduced from the DNA. The sample gives approximately 77,000 clones, around 86% of which show up once; approximately 1.9% is in the top ten. V gene TRBV28 combines with J gene TRBJ2-6, with 9 bases matching TRBD1. Sequencing input: peripheral blood. The TCR originated in a man aged 30 to 39 with acute or convalescent COVID-19. The chain's CDR3 is CASSPAGTGMGGSGANVLTF. Written as DNA, the CDR3 is TGTGCCAGCAGCCCTGCCGGGACAGGGATGGGTGGCTCTGGGGCCAACGTCCTGACTTTC.